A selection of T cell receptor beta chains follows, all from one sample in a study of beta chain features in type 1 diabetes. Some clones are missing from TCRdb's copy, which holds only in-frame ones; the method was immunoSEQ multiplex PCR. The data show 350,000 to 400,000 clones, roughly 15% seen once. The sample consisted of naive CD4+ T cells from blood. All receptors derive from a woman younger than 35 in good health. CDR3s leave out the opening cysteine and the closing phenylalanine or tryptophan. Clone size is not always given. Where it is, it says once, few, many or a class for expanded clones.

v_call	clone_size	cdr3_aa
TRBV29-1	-	SVSEGLTEAF
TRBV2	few	ASSQRDRGGQF
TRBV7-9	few	ASRTGSTLNTEAF
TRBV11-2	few	ASSLQDRVLDTQY
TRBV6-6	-	ASSYSGQGAFTQY
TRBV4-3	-	ASSHGQGHHQPQH
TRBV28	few	ASSLGTSYEQY
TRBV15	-	ATSRRQGTHNEQF
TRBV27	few	ASRSKLLWLDTQY
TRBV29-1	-	SVGPRLDRRGDIQY
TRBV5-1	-	ASSLTGLSIAEAF
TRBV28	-	ASSPAGTTYNEQF
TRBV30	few	AWSVSHEQF
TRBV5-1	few	ASSPGLADSYEQY
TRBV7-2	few	ASSIPRVDEQF
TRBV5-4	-	ASSGTGRVVGYT
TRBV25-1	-	ASSEFGHGNGYT
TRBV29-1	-	SVDHKTGAMGEAF
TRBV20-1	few	SAGLAQTQY
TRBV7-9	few	ASRVAGAGRTHNEQF
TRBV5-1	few	ASSLEWSGTGELF
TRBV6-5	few	ASSAPGQGANGYT
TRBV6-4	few	ASSLGSGANVLT
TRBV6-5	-	ASSHRDRGNEQF
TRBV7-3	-	ASSPTSLETQY
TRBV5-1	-	ASRQVVNMNTEAF
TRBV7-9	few	ASSTGLAGQETQY
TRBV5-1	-	ASSDGQDGETQY
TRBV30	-	AWSQDSPYGYT
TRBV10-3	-	AISGQTSGRIHEQY
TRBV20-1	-	SGGSSGTQY
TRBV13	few	ASSSLRTNGEGTQY
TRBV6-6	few	ASRRTGQETQY
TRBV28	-	ASTTGGHDTGELF
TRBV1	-	TSSQEGRVHT
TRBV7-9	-	ASSLATGGYT
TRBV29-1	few	SAQLQGRAF
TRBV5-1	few	ASSLGAGENTGELF
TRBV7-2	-	ASSLDREYGYT
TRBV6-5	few	ASSSSGQLTQY
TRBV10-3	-	AISELAGVGEQY
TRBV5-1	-	ASSLEAGATYEQY
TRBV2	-	ASSENYSNQPQH
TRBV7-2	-	ASSLDRSYEQY